A single sample gave rise to the 21 T cell receptor beta chains below, sequenced in a study of control samples from healthy donors and cancer patients. TCRdb's copy holds only in-frame clones and misses some; the assay was immunoSEQ multiplex PCR. The sample has approximately 100,000 clones; 75% to 90% are singletons. The sequenced sample was PBMCs. The origin of the receptors is a man in his sixties with lung cancer.

The chain uses TRBV18 and TRBJ1-1; weak D call: TRBD1 (5 bases). Trimming removed 1 base from V and 11 bases from J, with 11 bases in between. CDR1 is KGHSH and CDR2 is LQKENI in the germline V gene. The CDR3 length is 12 residues. The DNA of the CDR3 is TGTGCCAGCTCACCACTAGGCAGGGTGGCTTTCTTT. Translated: CASSPLGRVAFF.

This clone was counted once. This sample includes further DNA sequences coding for the same CDR3. The chain carries TRBV24-1 and TRBJ2-5; 10 bases align to TRBD2. This CDR3 has 15 amino acids. Losses at the gene ends were 4 bases for V and 5 bases for J; bases not matched to a gene: 6. Germline V gene lookup returns CDR1 KGHDR and CDR2 SFDVKD. The CDR3 region has the DNA TGTGCCACCAGTGAAGCGGGGGGGGAAACGGAGACCCAGTACTTC. Translation: CATSEAGGETETQYF.

This chain joins TRBV7-9 and TRBJ2-7, with no clear D. CDR1 is SEHNR, CDR2 FQNEAQ, per germline (reference sequence). Trimming removed 0 bases at V and 6 bases at J, with 6 bases between. CDR3 size: 12 residues. This CDR3 is CASSLADGEQYV. CDR3 nucleotide sequence: TGTGCCAGCAGCTTAGCCGATGGCGAGCAGTACGTC.

J is TRBJ2-2 and V is TRBV2, with D uncertain. The CDR3 has 13 amino acids. Germline V gene lookup returns CDR1 SNHLY and CDR2 FYNNEI. V lost 3 bases and J 8 bases, leaving 10 bases between the germline ends. CDR3 in amino acids: CASSESDWGELFF. CDR3 DNA: TGTGCCAGCAGTGAGAGCGATTGGGGGGAGCTGTTTTTT.

The J gene is TRBJ2-7, the V gene TRBV6-4; 8 positions agree with TRBD1. Germline V gene sequence: CDR1 MRHNA, CDR2 SNTAGT. CDR3 length: 15 residues. Losses at the gene ends were 6 bases for V and 2 bases for J; bases not matched to a gene: 9. The CDR3 sequence: CASSADRGITYEQYV. The CDR3 DNA reads as TGTGCCAGCAGCGCAGACAGGGGAATAACCTACGAGCAGTACGTC.

The chain combines TRBV24-1 with TRBJ2-3, with D possibly being TRBD1 or TRBD2 (5 bases each). This CDR3 is 15 amino acids long. Trimming pared 1 base from V and 5 bases from J, leaving 12 bases between. CDR1 is KGHDR and CDR2 is SFDVKD in the germline V gene. This CDR3 reads CATSDFDRGEDTQYF. CDR3 bases: TGTGCCACCAGTGATTTCGATAGAGGGGAAGATACGCAGTATTTT.

The chain couples TRBV5-1 to TRBJ2-7; no firm D call. V was cut by 0 bases and J by 1 base, with 11 bases left in between. Germline CDR1 reads SGHRS; CDR2 reads YFSETQ. The CDR3 has 15 residues. CDR3 protein: CASSLDGRPSYEQYV. In DNA, the CDR3 is TGCGCCAGCAGCTTGGATGGCAGGCCGTCCTACGAGCAGTACGTC.

The CDR3 region has the DNA TGTGCCAGCAGAACGGCCTACGAGCAGTACTTC. As protein: CASRTAYEQYF. V gene TRBV2 combines with J gene TRBJ2-7; D unresolved. The germline V gene encodes CDR1 SNHLY and CDR2 FYNNEI. The CDR3 extends over 11 amino acids. Trimming took 6 bases from V and 2 from J, leaving 5 bases between them.

The chain uses TRBV11-2 and TRBJ1-1, with D possibly TRBD1 on 5 matching bases. Trimming removed 1 base from V and 5 bases from J, with 14 bases in between. The CDR3 covers 15 residues. Looked up from germline, CDR1 is SGHAT and CDR2 is FQNNGV. CDR3 sequence (DNA): TGTGCCAGCAGCTTAGTCGCGGGGGGGGTGACTGAAGCTTTCTTT. It specifies CASSLVAGGVTEAFF.

This chain joins TRBV29-1 and TRBJ1-2; 10 bases match TRBD1. The CDR3 is 16 residues long. The J segment lost 7 bases and the V segment lost 1 base, leaving 12 bases of the junction unmatched. Germline V CDR1 and CDR2: SQVTM, ANQGSEA. The CDR3 nucleotides read TGCAGCGTTGAAGGAGCCCCGGGACAGGGGAACGCTGGCTACACCTTC. Translation gives CSVEGAPGQGNAGYTF.

The V gene is TRBV29-1, the J gene TRBJ2-5; D perhaps matches TRBD1 (6 bases). V gave up 3 bases and J gave up 5 bases, with 13 bases separating them. The V gene's germline CDR1 is SQVTM and CDR2 ANQGSEA. This CDR3 contains 13 residues. In DNA form, the CDR3 reads TGCAGCGTTGATTCAGGGGTGTTGGAGACCCAGTACTTC. Translation gives CSVDSGVLETQYF.

V usage is TRBV12-5 and J usage is TRBJ2-3, with no clear D. The CDR3 spans 18 residues. Germline values: CDR1 LGHNT, CDR2 FRNRAP. Trimming cost V 0 bases and J 4 bases, with 20 bases left between them. The CDR3 nucleotides read TGTGCTAGTGGTTTGGTAAGAGATGGCTCCCCCGGGCCAGATACGCAGTATTTT. Its protein product is CASGLVRDGSPGPDTQYF.

The chain has TRBV10-1 and TRBJ2-1, with D possibly being TRBD2 (5 bases). Per germline, CDR1 WNHNN and CDR2 SYGVQD (reference sequence). With 0 bases removed from V and 15 bases from J, the gap between germline ends came to 15 bases. The CDR3 has 13 amino acids. The CDR3 spells CASSESISGMGFF. DNA of the CDR3: TGCGCCAGCAGTGAGTCAATCAGCGGTATGGGGTTCTTC.

The chain couples TRBV12-5 to TRBJ2-5; D is ambiguous. This CDR3 is built from 15 residues. The germline V and J ends were trimmed by 2 bases and 2 bases, with 12 bases remaining between them. The germline V gene has CDR1 LGHNT and CDR2 FRNRAP. The CDR3 loop is CASGLWFGEQETQYF. The CDR3 bases are TGTGCTAGTGGTTTGTGGTTTGGGGAACAAGAGACCCAGTACTTC.

The chain uses TRBV25-1 and TRBJ1-1; D possibly corresponds to TRBD1 (5 bases). Germline V CDR1 and CDR2: MGHDK, SYGVNS. This CDR3 has 13 residues. V dropped 4 bases and J dropped 9 bases, with 15 bases sitting between them. The DNA of the CDR3 is TGTGCCAGCAGTGGAACCGCGACAGCCCAAGCTTTCTTT. It codes for CASSGTATAQAFF.

As regards this clone: This could be a read error, since a much larger clone is one nucleotide away. The V and J genes are TRBV7-9 and TRBJ2-2, with D unresolved. The CDR3 is 13 amino acids. Germline V gives CDR1 SEHNR, CDR2 FQNEAQ (reference sequence). The ends were cut back, 5 bases at V and 5 bases at J, with 9 bases in the middle. The CDR3 sequence is CASSQVGTGELFF. The DNA of the CDR3 is TGTGCCAGCAGCCAAGTGGGGACCGGGGAGCTGTTTTTT.

V gene TRBV12-5 combines with J gene TRBJ2-3; D is unresolved. Germline CDR1 reads LGHNT; CDR2 reads FRNRAP. The CDR3 consists of 15 residues. V was shortened by 3 bases and J by 2 bases, with 12 bases between the two germline ends. CDR3 bases: TGTGCTAGTGGTTTCACCGAAACCCTCACAGATACGCAGTATTTT. This sequence encodes CASGFTETLTDTQYF.

The rearrangement uses TRBV2 and TRBJ1-5; D ambiguous. This CDR3 spans 15 amino acids. V dropped 7 bases and J dropped 4 bases, with 17 bases sitting between them. Germline assignment: CDR1 SNHLY and CDR2 FYNNEI. CDR3 region: CASKLTFALNQPQHF. The CDR3 DNA is TGTGCCAGCAAATTGACCTTCGCTCTTAATCAGCCCCAGCATTTT.

This clone was counted a few times. The rearrangement links TRBV9 to TRBJ2-2; TRBD2 matches 10 bases. The germline CDR1 and CDR2 sequences are SGDLS and YYNGEE. The CDR3 extends over 16 amino acids. The ends lost 9 bases at V and 0 bases at J; junction bases unmatched: 8. The CDR3 DNA follows: TGTGCCACCTCAATGCTAGCGGGGGCGAACACCGGGGAGCTGTTTTTT. It yields the protein CATSMLAGANTGELFF. The entire variable domain, with the rest obtained from reference TRBV9 and TRBJ2-2, is as follows: DSGVTQTPKHLITATGQRVTLRCSPRSGDLSVYWYQQSLDQGLQFLIQYYNGEERAKGNILERFSAQQFPDLHSELNLSSLELGDSALYFCATSMLAGANTGELFFGEGSRLTVL.

Details on this clone: Different DNA sequences within this sample yield the same CDR3. The chain combines TRBV4-1 with TRBJ2-3; D not certain. The CDR3 covers 13 residues. V was trimmed by 0 bases and J by 5 bases, leaving 6 bases between them. The germline CDR1 and CDR2 sequences are MGHRA and YSYEKL. The CDR3 loop is CASSQERRDTQYF. CDR3 in DNA: TGCGCCAGCAGCCAAGAGAGAAGAGATACGCAGTATTTT.

This clone was seen only once. The V call is TRBV6-2 or TRBV6-3, the J call TRBJ1-5; maybe TRBD1 (5 bases). CDR1 is MNHEY, CDR2 SVGEGT, per germline. This CDR3 spans 15 amino acids. Deletions cut 2 bases from V and 6 bases from J, with 14 bases between. This CDR3 is CASSYRDSDSQPQHF. The DNA for the CDR3 is TGTGCCAGCAGTTACCGGGACTCTGACAGTCAGCCCCAGCATTTT.